Following are 5 T cell receptor beta chains from one sample sequenced in a study of blood T cells in healthy people across ages. A J-beta primer mix and a sample-barcoded 5' primer were used in a second PCR of about 7 to 12 cycles. One entry per CDR3 protein results from TCRdb running MiXCR on the 5' RACE reads. The sample yields fewer than 2,000,000 distinct CDR3 sequences, about 31% seen once. Sample: blood. These receptors originate from a woman in her twenties or thirties in good health.

The table lists this clonotype with many counts. The chain carries TRBV5-6 and TRBJ2-7, with 8 bases fitting TRBD1. The V segment lost 0 bases and the J segment 6 bases; nucleotides outside the gene matches: 2. The CDR3 contains 13 residues. CDR1 SGHDT and CDR2 YYEEEE come from the germline V gene. The CDR3 region has the DNA TGTGCCAGCAGCTTGGGACAGGGGTTCGAGCAGTACTTC. It yields the protein CASSLGQGFEQYF.

This chain connects TRBV7-9 to TRBJ2-1; tentatively, D is TRBD2 (6 bases). The CDR3 is made up of 15 amino acids. Trimming removed 5 bases at V and 6 bases at J, with 17 bases between. Germline CDR1 is SEHNR and CDR2 is FQNEAQ (reference sequence). The CDR3 DNA follows: TGTGCCAGCAGCCCCGGGACTGAGATGATCAATGAGCAGTTCTTC. Protein product: CASSPGTEMINEQFF.

This chain joins TRBV29-1 and TRBJ2-4; D not certain. Germline V gene lookup returns CDR1 SQVTM and CDR2 ANQGSEA. The V gene lost 7 bases and the J gene lost 4 bases, with 11 bases spanning the gap. CDR3 length: 12 residues. In DNA, the CDR3 is TGCAGCGGTGTTCCAGGTAAAAACATTCAGTACTTC. As protein: CSGVPGKNIQYF.

V and J are TRBV10-3 and TRBJ2-7; no reliable D call. Trimming removed 0 bases at V and 1 base at J, with 10 bases between. The germline V gene encodes CDR1 ENHRY and CDR2 SYGVKD. This CDR3 has 15 residues. The CDR3 DNA follows: TGTGCCATCAGTGAGTCGAGCTTAGTATCCTACGAGCAGTACTTC. Amino acids: CAISESSLVSYEQYF.

The V and J genes are TRBV7-9 and TRBJ2-5; no definite D call. Trimming took off 1 base at V and 0 bases at J, with 12 bases between the two ends. The CDR3 totals 16 residues. Germline CDR1 reads SEHNR; CDR2 reads FQNEAQ (reference sequence). CDR3: CASSLVGHTYQETQYF. The CDR3, as DNA: TGTGCCAGCAGCTTAGTAGGTCACACGTACCAAGAGACCCAGTACTTC.